This TCR beta chain came from a study of beta chain features in type 1 diabetes. Notes on the study in general: Any HLA type influence on TCRB rearrangement was left unresolved here. Shorter templates may be favored by PCR, equally so in patients and controls. Sampled from patients, naive, central memory and Treg TCRB repertoires appeared more similar than those sampled from healthy donors.

Isolation of CD4+ naive, central memory, regulatory and stem cell-like memory cells was achieved by sorting via CD45RO/CCR7/CD25/CD127/CD95/CD27. As regards this clone: Its matching antigen is unknown.

cDNA synthesis used the whole RNA isolate, giving expressed TCRB sequences. TCRdb's table, derived via immunoSEQ multiplex PCR, lists solely in-frame clones and lacks some. Among 350,000 to 450,000 clones listed, over 11% were seen once. CDR3 length: 12 residues. Losses at the gene ends were 4 bases for V and 8 bases for J; bases not matched to a gene: 3. The germline gives CDR1 MNHEY, CDR2 SMNVEV (reference sequence). Input material: naive CD4+ T cells from blood. The chain joins TRBV27 to TRBJ1-2; TRBD1 matches 8 bases. This TCR was recovered from a man aged 25 to 40 in good health. DNA of the CDR3: TGTGCCAGCAGTTCCCAGGGGGCAGGCTACACCTTC. Protein: CASSSQGAGYTF.